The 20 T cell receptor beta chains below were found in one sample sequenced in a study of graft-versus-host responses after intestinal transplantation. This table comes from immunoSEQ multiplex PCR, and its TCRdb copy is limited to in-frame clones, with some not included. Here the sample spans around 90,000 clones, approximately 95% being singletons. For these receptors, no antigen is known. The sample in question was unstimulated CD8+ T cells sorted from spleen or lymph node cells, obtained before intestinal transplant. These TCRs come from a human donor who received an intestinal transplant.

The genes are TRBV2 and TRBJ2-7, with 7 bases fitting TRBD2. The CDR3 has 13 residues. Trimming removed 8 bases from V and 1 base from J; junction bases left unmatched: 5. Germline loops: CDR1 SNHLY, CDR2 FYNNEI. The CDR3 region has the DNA TGTGCCAGCCTGGCTAGCGGTTCCTACGAGCAGTACTTC. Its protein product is CASLASGSYEQYF.

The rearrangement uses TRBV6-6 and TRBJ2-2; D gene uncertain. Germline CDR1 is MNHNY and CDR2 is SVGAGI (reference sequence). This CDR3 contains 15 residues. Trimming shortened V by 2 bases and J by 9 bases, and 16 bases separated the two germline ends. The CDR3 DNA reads TGTGCCAGCAGTTACCCAGACAACCGAAAAAGGGAGCTGTTTTTT. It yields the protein CASSYPDNRKRELFF.

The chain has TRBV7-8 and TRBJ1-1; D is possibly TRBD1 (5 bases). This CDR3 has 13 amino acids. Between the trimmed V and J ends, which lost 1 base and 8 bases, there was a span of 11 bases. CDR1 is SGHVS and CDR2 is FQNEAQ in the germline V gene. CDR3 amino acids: CASSLDGGTEAFF. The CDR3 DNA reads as TGTGCCAGCAGCTTAGACGGGGGAACAGAAGCTTTCTTT.

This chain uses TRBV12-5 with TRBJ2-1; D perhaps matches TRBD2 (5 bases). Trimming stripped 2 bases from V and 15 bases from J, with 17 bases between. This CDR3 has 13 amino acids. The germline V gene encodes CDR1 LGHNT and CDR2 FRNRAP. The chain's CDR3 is CASGLFSPGFTFF. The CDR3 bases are TGTGCTAGTGGTTTGTTTTCCCCGGGATTCACGTTCTTC.

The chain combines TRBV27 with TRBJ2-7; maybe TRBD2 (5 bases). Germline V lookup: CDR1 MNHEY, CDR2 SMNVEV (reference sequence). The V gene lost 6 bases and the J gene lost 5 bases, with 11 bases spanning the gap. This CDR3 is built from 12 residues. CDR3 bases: TGTGCCAGCAGCCCGTCGGGGAACGAGCAGTACTTC. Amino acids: CASSPSGNEQYF.

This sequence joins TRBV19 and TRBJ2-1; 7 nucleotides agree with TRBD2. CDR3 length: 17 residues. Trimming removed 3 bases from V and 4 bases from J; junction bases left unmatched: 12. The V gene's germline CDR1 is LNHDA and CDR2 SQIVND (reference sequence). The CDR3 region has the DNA TGTGCCAGTAGTATTTGGGGCTGGCTAGCGGCATACAATGAGCAGTTCTTC. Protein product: CASSIWGWLAAYNEQFF.

CDR3 sequence reads: CASSPSREAFF. DNA for the CDR3: TGTGCCAGCAGCCCGAGCCGTGAAGCTTTCTTT. This rearrangement joins TRBV9 to TRBJ1-1; D is ambiguous. Germline CDR1 and CDR2: SGDLS and YYNGEE. This CDR3 has 11 residues. Trimming pared 4 bases from V and 7 bases from J, leaving 8 bases between.

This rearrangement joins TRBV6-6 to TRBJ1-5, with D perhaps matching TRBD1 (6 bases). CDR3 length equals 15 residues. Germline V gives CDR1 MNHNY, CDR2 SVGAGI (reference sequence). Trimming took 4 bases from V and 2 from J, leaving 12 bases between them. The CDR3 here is CASSSPGDRNQPQHF. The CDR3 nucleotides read TGTGCCAGCAGTTCACCAGGGGACCGCAATCAGCCCCAGCATTTT.

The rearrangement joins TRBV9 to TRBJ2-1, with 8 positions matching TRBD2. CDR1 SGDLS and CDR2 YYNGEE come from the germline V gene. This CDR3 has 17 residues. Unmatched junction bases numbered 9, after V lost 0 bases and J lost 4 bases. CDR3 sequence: CASSVAGLAGPYNEQFF. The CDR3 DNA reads TGTGCCAGCAGCGTAGCTGGGTTAGCGGGGCCTTACAATGAGCAGTTCTTC.

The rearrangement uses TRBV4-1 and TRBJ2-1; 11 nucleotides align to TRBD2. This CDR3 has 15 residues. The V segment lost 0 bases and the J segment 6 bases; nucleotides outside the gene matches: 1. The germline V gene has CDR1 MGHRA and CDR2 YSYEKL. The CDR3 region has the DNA TGCGCCAGCAGCCAAGACGGGACTAGCGGCAATGAGCAGTTCTTC. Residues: CASSQDGTSGNEQFF.

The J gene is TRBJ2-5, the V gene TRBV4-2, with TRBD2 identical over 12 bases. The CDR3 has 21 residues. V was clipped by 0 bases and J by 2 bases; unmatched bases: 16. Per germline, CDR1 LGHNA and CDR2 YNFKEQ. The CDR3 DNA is TGTGCCAGCAGCCAAGAGACGGGGGCTAGCGGGGGGGTTAGCATACAAGAGACCCAGTACTTC. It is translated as CASSQETGASGGVSIQETQYF.

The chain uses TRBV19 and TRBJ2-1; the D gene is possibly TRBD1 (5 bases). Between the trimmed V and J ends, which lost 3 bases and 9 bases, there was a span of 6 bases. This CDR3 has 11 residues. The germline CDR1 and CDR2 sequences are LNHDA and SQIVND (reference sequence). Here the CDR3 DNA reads TGTGCCAGTAGTATGGGGCCTGAGCAGTTCTTC. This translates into CASSMGPEQFF.

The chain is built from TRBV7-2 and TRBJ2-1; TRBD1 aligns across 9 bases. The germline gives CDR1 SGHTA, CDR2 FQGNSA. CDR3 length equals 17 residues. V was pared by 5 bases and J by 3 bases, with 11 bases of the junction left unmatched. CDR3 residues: CASSVTLPGQGYNEQFF. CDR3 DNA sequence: TGTGCCAGCAGCGTCACCCTTCCGGGACAGGGCTACAATGAGCAGTTCTTC. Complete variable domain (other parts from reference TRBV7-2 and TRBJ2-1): GAGVSQSPSNKVTEKGKDVELRCDPISGHTALYWYRQSLGQGLEFLIYFQGNSAPDKSGLPSDRFSAERTGGSVSTLTIQRTQQEDSAVYLCASSVTLPGQGYNEQFFGPGTRLTVL.

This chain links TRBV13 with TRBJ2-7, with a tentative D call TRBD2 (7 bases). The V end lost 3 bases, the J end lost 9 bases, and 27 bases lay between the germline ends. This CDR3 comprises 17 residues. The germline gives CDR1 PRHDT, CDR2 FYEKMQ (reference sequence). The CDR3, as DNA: TGTGCCAGCAGCTTTTTGGGGGCGGGAGAGATAAACCTGCCGCAGTACTTC. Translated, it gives CASSFLGAGEINLPQYF.

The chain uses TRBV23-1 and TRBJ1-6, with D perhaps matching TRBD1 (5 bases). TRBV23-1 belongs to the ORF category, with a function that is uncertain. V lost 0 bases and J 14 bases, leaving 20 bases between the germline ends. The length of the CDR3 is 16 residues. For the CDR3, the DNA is TGCGCCAGCAGTCAATCAGGCCCGGGGGAGATATTCACCCTCCACTTT. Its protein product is CASSQSGPGEIFTLHF.

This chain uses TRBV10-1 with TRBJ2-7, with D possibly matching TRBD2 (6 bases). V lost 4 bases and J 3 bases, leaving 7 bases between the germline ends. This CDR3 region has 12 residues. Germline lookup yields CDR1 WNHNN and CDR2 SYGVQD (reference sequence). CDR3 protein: CASSVEGYEQYF. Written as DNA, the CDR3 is TGCGCCAGCAGTGTGGAGGGCTACGAGCAGTACTTC.

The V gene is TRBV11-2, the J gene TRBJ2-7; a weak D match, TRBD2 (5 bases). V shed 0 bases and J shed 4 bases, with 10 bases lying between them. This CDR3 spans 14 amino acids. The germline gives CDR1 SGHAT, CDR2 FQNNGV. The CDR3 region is CASSLDHTRYEQYF. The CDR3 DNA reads TGTGCCAGCAGCTTAGACCACACTAGATACGAGCAGTACTTC.

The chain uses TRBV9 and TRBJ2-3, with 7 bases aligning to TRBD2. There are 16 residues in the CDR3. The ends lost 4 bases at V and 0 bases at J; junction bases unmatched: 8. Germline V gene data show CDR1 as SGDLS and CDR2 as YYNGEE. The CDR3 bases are TGTGCCAGCAGCCCTTTCCCCGGGGGGAGCACAGATACGCAGTATTTT. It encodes CASSPFPGGSTDTQYF.

DNA of the CDR3: TGTGCCAGCAGCGGAGACTTGAAAGCTTTCTTT. Amino acid sequence: CASSGDLKAFF. The chain employs TRBV7-9 and TRBJ1-1; D is uncertain. This CDR3 has 11 residues. Germline CDR1 is SEHNR and CDR2 is FQNEAQ (reference sequence). V was shortened by 5 bases and J by 9 bases, with 10 bases between the two germline ends.

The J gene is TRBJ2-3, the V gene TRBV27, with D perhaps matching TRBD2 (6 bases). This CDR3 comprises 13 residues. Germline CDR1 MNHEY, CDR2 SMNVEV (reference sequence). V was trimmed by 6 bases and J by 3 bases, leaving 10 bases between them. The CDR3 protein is CASSTTSTDTQYF. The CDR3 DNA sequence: TGTGCCAGCAGCACGACTAGTACAGATACGCAGTATTTT.